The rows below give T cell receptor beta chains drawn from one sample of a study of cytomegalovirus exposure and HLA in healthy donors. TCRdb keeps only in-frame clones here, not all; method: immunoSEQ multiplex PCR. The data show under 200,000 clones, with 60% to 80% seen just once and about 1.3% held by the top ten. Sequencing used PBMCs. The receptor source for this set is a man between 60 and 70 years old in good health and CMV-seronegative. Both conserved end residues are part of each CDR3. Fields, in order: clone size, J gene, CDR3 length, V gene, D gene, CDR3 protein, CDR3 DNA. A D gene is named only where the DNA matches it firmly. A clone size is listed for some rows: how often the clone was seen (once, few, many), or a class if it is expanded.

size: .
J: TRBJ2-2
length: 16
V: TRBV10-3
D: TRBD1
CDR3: CAISESTGGATGELFF
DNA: TGTGCCATCAGTGAGTCGACAGGGGGCGCGACCGGGGAGCTGTTTTTT

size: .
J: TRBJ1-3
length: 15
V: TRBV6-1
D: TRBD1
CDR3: CASSPGGAEGNTIYF
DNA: TGTGCCAGCAGCCCAGGGGGCGCGGAAGGAAACACCATATATTTT

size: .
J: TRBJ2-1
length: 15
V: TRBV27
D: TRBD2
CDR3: CASAGTSGSEGEQFF
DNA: TGTGCCAGCGCCGGGACTAGCGGGAGCGAAGGTGAGCAGTTCTTC

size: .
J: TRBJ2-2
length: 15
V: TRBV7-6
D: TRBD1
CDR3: CASSWGTGDTGELFF
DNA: TGTGCCAGCAGCTGGGGGACAGGGGACACCGGGGAGCTGTTTTTT

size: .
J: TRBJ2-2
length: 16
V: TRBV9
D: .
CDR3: CASSLRGGTNTGELFF
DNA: TGTGCCAGCAGCCTGCGTGGGGGGACCAACACCGGGGAGCTGTTTTTT

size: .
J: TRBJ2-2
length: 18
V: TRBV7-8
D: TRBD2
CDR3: CASSPRTSGRVNTGELFF
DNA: TGTGCCAGCAGCCCGAGGACTAGCGGGAGGGTAAACACCGGGGAGCTGTTTTTT

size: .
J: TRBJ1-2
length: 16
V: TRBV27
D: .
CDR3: CASSLRFGVEGGGYTF
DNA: TGTGCCAGCAGCCTCCGTTTCGGGGTCGAGGGCGGTGGCTACACCTTC

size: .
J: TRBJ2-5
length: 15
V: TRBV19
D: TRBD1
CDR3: CASSMYEGGRETQYF
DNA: TGTGCCAGTAGTATGTATGAAGGGGGCAGAGAGACCCAGTACTTC

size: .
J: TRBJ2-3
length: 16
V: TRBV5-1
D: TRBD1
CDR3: CASSLGPGGATDTQYF
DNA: TGCGCCAGCAGCTTGGGTCCAGGGGGCGCTACAGATACGCAGTATTTT

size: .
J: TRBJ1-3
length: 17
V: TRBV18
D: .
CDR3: CASSAFSRLQSGNTIYF
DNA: TGTGCCAGCTCTGCCTTTAGCCGTCTCCAATCTGGAAACACCATATATTTT

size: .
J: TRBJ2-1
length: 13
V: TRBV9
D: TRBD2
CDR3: CASSAGLADEQFF
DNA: TGTGCCAGCAGCGCGGGACTAGCAGACGAGCAGTTCTTC

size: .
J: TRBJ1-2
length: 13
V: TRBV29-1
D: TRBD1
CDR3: CSVGRTGEGGYTF
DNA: TGCAGCGTTGGTAGGACAGGGGAAGGGGGCTACACCTTC

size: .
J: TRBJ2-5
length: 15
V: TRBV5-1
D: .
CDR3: CASSSQWPSQETQYF
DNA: TGCGCCAGCAGCTCGCAGTGGCCGTCCCAAGAGACCCAGTACTTC

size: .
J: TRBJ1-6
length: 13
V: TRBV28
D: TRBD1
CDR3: CATRQGAASPLHF
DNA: TGTGCCACCAGACAGGGGGCAGCTTCACCCCTCCACTTT

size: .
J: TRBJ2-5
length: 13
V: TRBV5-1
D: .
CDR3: CASSFPGMETQYF
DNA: TGCGCCAGCAGCTTCCCAGGGATGGAGACCCAGTACTTC

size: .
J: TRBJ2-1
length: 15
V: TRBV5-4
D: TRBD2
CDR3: CASSKTSGRHNEQFF
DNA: TGTGCCAGCAGCAAAACTAGCGGACGACACAATGAGCAGTTCTTC

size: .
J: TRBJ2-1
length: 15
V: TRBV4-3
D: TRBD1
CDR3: CASSQSQGAYNEQFF
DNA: TGCGCCAGCAGCCAATCTCAGGGGGCCTACAATGAGCAGTTCTTC

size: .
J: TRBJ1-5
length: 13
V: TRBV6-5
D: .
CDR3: CASRQLSNQPQHF
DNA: TGTGCCAGCAGGCAACTTAGCAATCAGCCCCAGCATTTT

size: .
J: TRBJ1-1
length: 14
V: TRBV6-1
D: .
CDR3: CASSSLYWNTEAFF
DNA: TGTGCCAGCAGTTCTCTCTATTGGAACACTGAAGCTTTCTTT

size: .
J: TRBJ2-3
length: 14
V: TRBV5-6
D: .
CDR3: CASISGGSPDTQYF
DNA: TGTGCCAGCATAAGTGGAGGGAGCCCAGATACGCAGTATTTT

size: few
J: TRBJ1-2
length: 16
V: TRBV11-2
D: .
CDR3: CASSLGLPGGLGGYTF
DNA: TGTGCCAGCAGCTTAGGCCTCCCGGGGGGGCTCGGGGGCTACACCTTC

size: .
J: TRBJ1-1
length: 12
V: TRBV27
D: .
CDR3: CASSYKGTEAFF
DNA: TGTGCCAGCAGTTACAAGGGGACTGAAGCTTTCTTT

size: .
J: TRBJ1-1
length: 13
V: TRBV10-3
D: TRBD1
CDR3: CAIIQQGYTEAFF
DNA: TGTGCCATCATCCAACAGGGGTACACTGAAGCTTTCTTT

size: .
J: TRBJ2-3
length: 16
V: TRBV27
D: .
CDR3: CASSLTGLPAGDTQYF
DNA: TGTGCCAGCAGCCTCACGGGACTCCCTGCGGGGGATACGCAGTATTTT

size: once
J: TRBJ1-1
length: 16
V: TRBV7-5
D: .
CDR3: CVRRWTVQGANTEAFF
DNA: TGTGTCAGAAGATGGACGGTACAGGGGGCGAACACTGAAGCTTTCTTT

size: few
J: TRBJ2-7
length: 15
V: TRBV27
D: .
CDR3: CASSRPYGTSYEQYF
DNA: TGTGCCAGCAGCCGCCCCTACGGGACATCCTACGAGCAGTACTTC

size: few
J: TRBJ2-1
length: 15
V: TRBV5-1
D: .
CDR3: CASSRSPLGVNEQFF
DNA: TGCGCCAGCAGCCGGTCCCCCCTAGGGGTCAATGAGCAGTTCTTC

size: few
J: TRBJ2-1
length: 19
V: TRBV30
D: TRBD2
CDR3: CAWSVLLGTSGSNDNEQFF
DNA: TGTGCCTGGAGTGTACTACTGGGGACTAGCGGGAGTAACGACAATGAGCAGTTCTTC

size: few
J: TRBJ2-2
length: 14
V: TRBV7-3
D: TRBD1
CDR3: CASSSETGSGELFF
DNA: TGTGCCAGCAGCTCGGAGACAGGGTCCGGGGAGCTGTTTTTT

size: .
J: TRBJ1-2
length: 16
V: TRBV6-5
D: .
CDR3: CASSYRGEARTKGYTF
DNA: TGTGCCAGCAGTTACCGCGGGGAGGCACGCACGAAGGGCTACACCTTC

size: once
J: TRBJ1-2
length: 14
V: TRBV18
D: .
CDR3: CASSPGVTGYGYTF
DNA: TGTGCCAGCTCACCAGGAGTCACAGGGTACGGCTACACCTTC

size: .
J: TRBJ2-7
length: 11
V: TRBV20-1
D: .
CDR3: CSADIRYEQYF
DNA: TGCAGTGCTGACATCCGATACGAGCAGTACTTC

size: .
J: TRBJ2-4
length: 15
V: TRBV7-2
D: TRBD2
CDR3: CASSLASGRKNIQYF
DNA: TGTGCCAGCAGCTTAGCTAGCGGGAGGAAAAACATTCAGTACTTC

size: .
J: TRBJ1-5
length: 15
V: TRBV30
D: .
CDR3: CAWSKLSGGNQPQHF
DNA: TGTGCCTGGAGTAAGCTCAGCGGGGGCAATCAGCCCCAGCATTTT

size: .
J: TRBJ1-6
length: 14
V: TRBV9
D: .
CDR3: CASSVVGGDSPLHF
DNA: TGTGCCAGCAGCGTAGTGGGAGGGGACTCACCCCTCCACTTT

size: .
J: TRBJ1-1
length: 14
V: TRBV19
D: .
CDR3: CASSREGPIGEAFF
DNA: TGTGCCAGTAGCCGGGAAGGTCCCATTGGAGAAGCTTTCTTT

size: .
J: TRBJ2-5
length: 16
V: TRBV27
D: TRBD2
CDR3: CASRRLAGGFRETQYF
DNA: TGTGCCAGCAGACGACTAGCGGGAGGGTTCCGAGAGACCCAGTACTTC

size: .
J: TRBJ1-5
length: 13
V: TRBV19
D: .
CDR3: CASSIVVDQPQHF
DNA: TGTGCCAGTAGTATAGTAGTGGATCAGCCCCAGCATTTT

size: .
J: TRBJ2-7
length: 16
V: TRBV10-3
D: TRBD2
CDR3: CAISESKSGGTYEQYF
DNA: TGTGCCATCAGTGAGTCGAAAAGCGGGGGCACCTACGAGCAGTACTTC

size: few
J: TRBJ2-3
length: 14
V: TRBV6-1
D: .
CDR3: CASSEDRGTDTQYF
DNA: TGTGCCAGCAGTGAAGACAGAGGCACAGATACGCAGTATTTT

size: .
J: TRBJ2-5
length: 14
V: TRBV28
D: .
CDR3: CASSLGAAQETQYF
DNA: TGTGCCAGCAGTTTAGGAGCAGCCCAAGAGACCCAGTACTTC

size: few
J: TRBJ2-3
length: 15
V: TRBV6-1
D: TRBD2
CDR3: CASRVGLAGTDTQYF
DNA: TGTGCCAGCAGGGTGGGACTAGCGGGAACAGATACGCAGTATTTT

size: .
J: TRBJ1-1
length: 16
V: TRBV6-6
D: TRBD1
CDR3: CASSGQQGRGNTEAFF
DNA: TGTGCCAGCAGTGGACAACAGGGGCGGGGGAACACTGAAGCTTTCTTT

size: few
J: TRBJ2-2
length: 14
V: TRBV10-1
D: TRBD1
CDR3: CASSLRGQVGELFF
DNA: TGCGCCAGCAGTCTCAGGGGGCAAGTCGGGGAGCTGTTTTTT

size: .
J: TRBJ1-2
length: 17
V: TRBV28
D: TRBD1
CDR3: CASSFDGQGYTNYGYTF
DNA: TGTGCCAGCAGTTTTGACGGACAGGGATATACTAACTATGGCTACACCTTC